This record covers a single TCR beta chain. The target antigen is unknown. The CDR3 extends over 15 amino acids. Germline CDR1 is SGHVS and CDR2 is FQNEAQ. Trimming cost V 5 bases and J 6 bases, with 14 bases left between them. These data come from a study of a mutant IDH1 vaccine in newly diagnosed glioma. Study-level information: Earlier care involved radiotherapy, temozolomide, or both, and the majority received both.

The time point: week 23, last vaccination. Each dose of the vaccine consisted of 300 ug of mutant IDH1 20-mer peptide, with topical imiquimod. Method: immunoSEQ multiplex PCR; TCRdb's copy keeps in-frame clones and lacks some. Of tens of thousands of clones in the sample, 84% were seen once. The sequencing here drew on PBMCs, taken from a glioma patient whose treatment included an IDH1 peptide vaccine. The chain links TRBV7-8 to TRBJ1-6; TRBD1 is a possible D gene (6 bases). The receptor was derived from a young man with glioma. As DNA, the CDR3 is TGTGCCAGCAGCCCTCGGACAGTCCCTAATTCACCCCTCCACTTT. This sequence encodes CASSPRTVPNSPLHF.